Included here is one TCR beta chain sequence, with context. Its antigen remains unidentified. The data stem from a study of cytomegalovirus exposure and HLA in healthy donors. Study-wide background: When 300 to 400 donors were genotyped, roughly 82% of them were found to fall in the Caucasian-associated ancestry cluster.

Study observations and caveats: Association of a missense DCLRE1C variant with TCR beta V- and J-gene trimming was reported in a later analysis. Data from an earlier analysis indicated that most TCR beta V segments were productive either about 87% or about 30% of the time.

V lost 0 bases to trimming and J lost 2 bases, with 13 bases between them. The length of the CDR3 is 16 residues. Germline CDR1 reads SGDLS; CDR2 reads YYNGEE. Donors were ostensibly healthy at sampling, although undocumented immune exposures were probable. Use of 60 Vbeta and 13 Jbeta primers characterized the PCR. Assay: immunoSEQ multiplex PCR; the TCRdb copy retains only in-frame clones and omits some. The sample has roughly 170,000 clones; about four fifths are singletons. The sequencing sample was made of PBMCs. The sequence came from a man younger than 40 in good health and CMV-seropositive. V is TRBV9 and J is TRBJ2-3, with D uncertain. The CDR3 sequence is CASSVGLVSTTDTQYF. CDR3 nucleotide sequence: TGTGCCAGCAGCGTAGGGCTAGTGAGTACCACAGATACGCAGTATTTT.